The clone carrying this T cell receptor beta chain was recorded many times. Its specificity is unknown. The read comes to an end 3 residues before the CDR3 does, leaving the germline J gene to fill in the end. Clones were sequenced by immunoSEQ multiplex PCR, and TCRdb holds only the in-frame ones, with some missing. The specimen has 80,000 or so clones, none found just once. Patients and controls were mostly of Caucasian heritage. Donors gave about 5 to 8 ml heparinized peripheral whole blood. Germline trimming cut 4 bases from V and 1 base from J; bases unmatched to any gene: 8. Germline values: CDR1 SGHVS, CDR2 FQNEAQ. CDR3 length: 16 amino acids. The source of the sample is a study of T cell clonality in common variable immunodeficiency. Whole-study results and caveats: Shared TCRbeta clones were fewer between CVID subjects than controls.

The gene calls are TRBV7-8 and TRBJ2-7; 9 bases are a match to TRBD1. The specimen sequenced was peripheral blood mononuclear cells. The sequence came from a person aged 18 to 75 in good health. The CDR3 loop reads CASSSPTGGVSYEQYF. The sequenced CDR3 bases are TGTGCCAGCAGCTCGCCGACAGGGGGGGTTTCCTACGAG.